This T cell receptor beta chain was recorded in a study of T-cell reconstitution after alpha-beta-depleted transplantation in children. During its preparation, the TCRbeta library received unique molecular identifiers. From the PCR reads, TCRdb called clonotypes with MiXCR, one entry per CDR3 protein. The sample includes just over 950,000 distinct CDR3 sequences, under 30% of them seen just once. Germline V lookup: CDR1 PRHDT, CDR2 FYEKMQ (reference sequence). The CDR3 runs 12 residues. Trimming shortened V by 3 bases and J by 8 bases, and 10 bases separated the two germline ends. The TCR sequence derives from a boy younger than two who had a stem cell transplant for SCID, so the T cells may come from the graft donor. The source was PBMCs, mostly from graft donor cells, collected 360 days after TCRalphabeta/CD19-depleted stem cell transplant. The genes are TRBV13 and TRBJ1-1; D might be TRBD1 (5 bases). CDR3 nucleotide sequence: TGTGCCAGCAGCTTCGCGCGGGGCGAAGCTTTCTTT. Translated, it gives CASSFARGEAFF.